This T cell receptor (beta chain) emerged from a study of blood T cell repertoires in COVID-19 (dated by TCRdb to 2018 to 2021). Broadly, across the study: Collaborator samples came from the United States, Italy and Spain and covered acute and convalescent phases of COVID-19. The prospective study material was composed of cDNA or gDNA derived from T cells, B-cell-depleted T cells, or PBMCs. Deeply sampled blood TCRbeta repertoires from subjects exposed to, actively infected with, or recovered from COVID-19 were included in the dataset. The repertoires were released in a freely available public database meant as a resource for research on the immune response to SARS-CoV-2. The samples were drawn from the first 160 participants of the ongoing ImmuneRACE study and from some 1,300 subjects provided by 6 global collaborators. A de-identified subject ID, COVID-19 status, age in years and sex were almost always included in the sample metadata. Where available, HLA class I and class II types were obtained from metadata supplied by the sample provider rather than from assay-based typing.

Findings and caveats that apply to the study as a whole: The quantity of clinical and demographic metadata differed by source and by participant and was supplied without curation.

Note on this clone: This clone's antigen is unknown. No base qualities exist here, and no much larger clone lies one base off it.

Participants in the prospective study were aged about 18 to 95 years, lived in 24 United States geographic areas, and enrolled through a virtual design. In the prospective study, cohorts were assigned on the basis of participant-reported clinical history obtained from a screening survey and a study questionnaire. In the prospective study, whole blood, serum and a nasopharyngeal or oropharyngeal swab were collected from each participant by mobile phlebotomists. Prospective study participants could optionally give additional blood draws and questionnaires over an approximately 2-month period. Blood samples from the prospective study were shipped frozen or at room temperature prior to DNA extraction. TCRbeta CDR3 regions were amplified from genomic DNA using the immunoSEQ Assay, a bias-controlled multiplex PCR. The original methods were these. Within the assay, amplification of reference gene primers was used to estimate how many nucleated cells each sample contained. To quantify the absolute abundance of each unique TCRbeta CDR3 rearrangement, sequence reads were collapsed and filtered. For each sample, productive Simpson clonality was calculated by taking the square root of Simpson's diversity index across productive rearrangements. This is the immuneACCESS table as TCRdb keeps it, with only in-frame sequences that have V and J called. A part of the clones is gone; compared with another copy, unresolved V genes explain less than half, and the rest is unexplained. The V and J calls and clone size are taken from that table; D and trimming were inferred from the DNA. This sample is represented by about 210,000 clones; around 80% of them were singletons. Of the sample, 3.5% to 4.5% is held by the ten largest clones.

The CDR3 contains 14 residues, cysteine and phenylalanine counted. The sequence is cut down to CDR3 DNA, 42 bases in frame from base 1. Trimming takes 8 bases off V and 0 bases off J; junction bases not matched to a gene: 4. The CDR1 and CDR2 encoded by the germline V gene (reference sequence) are MNHEY and SMNVEV. This chain joins TRBV27 to TRBJ2-7; 10 of the junction bases match TRBD2. This clonotype was sampled from a man younger than 40 with acute COVID-19. Material for sequencing was PBMCs or T cells enriched from blood (not recorded which). CDR3 reads: CASGSGGASYEQYF. DNA sequence: TGTGCCAGCGGGAGCGGGGGGGCCTCCTACGAGCAGTACTTC.